One sample yielded the 17 T cell receptor beta chains listed below, sequenced in a study of T cell responses to AZD1222 COVID-19 vaccine. Clones were read by immunoSEQ multiplex PCR, and TCRdb kept only the in-frame ones, dropping some. The table has 100,000 to 150,000 clones, around 92% seen once; the top ten hold about 1.1%. The material was peripheral blood, obtained on day 0 of AZD1222 vaccination. The receptors derive from an adult in good health.

This rearrangement joins TRBV4-1 to TRBJ1-5; the D gene is possibly TRBD1 (6 bases). Germline CDR1 and CDR2: MGHRA and YSYEKL. Trimming took 2 bases from V and 4 from J, leaving 18 bases between them. The CDR3 spans 17 residues. The CDR3 protein is CASSQTAVRGGNQPQHF. CDR3 sequence (DNA): TGCGCCAGCAGCCAAACCGCTGTCAGGGGTGGAAATCAGCCCCAGCATTTT.

The chain joins TRBV28 to TRBJ1-2, with TRBD1 as a possible D gene (5 bases). Trimming pared 4 bases from V and 4 bases from J, leaving 10 bases between. The CDR3 covers 13 residues. The germline V gene has CDR1 MDHEN and CDR2 SYDVKM. The CDR3: CASSSGRAYGYTF. In nucleotides, the CDR3 is TGTGCCAGCAGTTCAGGGCGGGCCTATGGCTACACCTTC.

CDR3 in amino acids: CASRLGPGANVLTF. The DNA of the CDR3 is TGTGCCAGTAGATTAGGTCCTGGGGCCAACGTCCTGACTTTC. The rearrangement joins TRBV19 to TRBJ2-6; D uncertain. V lost 6 bases, J lost 2 bases, and 8 bases lay in between. Germline loops: CDR1 LNHDA, CDR2 SQIVND (reference sequence). The CDR3 is made up of 14 amino acids.

The rearrangement links TRBV5-1 to TRBJ1-3, with D hard to call. This CDR3 has 16 amino acids. Trimming cost V 0 bases and J 0 bases, with 10 bases left between them. Germline V gene lookup returns CDR1 SGHRS and CDR2 YFSETQ. This CDR3 reads CASSLAGAHSGNTIYF. The CDR3 bases are TGCGCCAGCAGCTTGGCTGGAGCTCACTCTGGAAACACCATATATTTT.

V is TRBV2 and J is TRBJ1-5; D might be TRBD1 (6 bases). V dropped 3 bases and J dropped 3 bases, with 15 bases sitting between them. The CDR3 is 16 residues long. CDR1 is SNHLY, CDR2 FYNNEI, per germline. The CDR3 spells CASSESGRGDNQPQHF. The CDR3 bases are TGTGCCAGCAGTGAGAGTGGGAGGGGGGACAATCAGCCCCAGCATTTT.

V usage is TRBV6-5 and J usage is TRBJ1-2; D not certain. The CDR3 spans 15 residues. Germline V CDR1 and CDR2: MNHEY, SVGAGI. Trimming cost V 2 bases and J 4 bases, with 14 bases left between them. The CDR3 DNA reads as TGTGCCAGCAGTTACCGAGGGAAAGGGTCCTATGGCTACACCTTC. Amino acid sequence: CASSYRGKGSYGYTF.

This clone was detected a few times. The chain combines TRBV7-3 with TRBJ2-3; D is perhaps TRBD1 (5 bases). V lost 5 bases and J 2 bases, leaving 11 bases between the germline ends. The CDR3 runs 14 residues. Germline V lookup: CDR1 SGHTA, CDR2 FQGTGA. The CDR3 DNA reads as TGTGCCAGCAGCCTCGCCAGGGACACAGATACGCAGTATTTT. Protein sequence: CASSLARDTDTQYF.

Worth noting for this clone: Within the sample, other DNA sequences also encode this same CDR3. V is TRBV28 and J is TRBJ2-5; 11 nucleotides align to TRBD2. V lost 5 bases, J lost 5 bases, and 4 bases stayed unmatched. The CDR3 sequence is 14 residues long. CDR1 is MDHEN and CDR2 is SYDVKM in the germline V gene. The CDR3 coding sequence is TGTGCCAGCAGTCTAGCGGGAGGTGAGGAGACCCAGTACTTC. Translating it yields CASSLAGGEETQYF.

V usage is TRBV3-1 (or the pseudogene TRBV3-2) and J usage is TRBJ2-3, with 10 bases lining up with TRBD2. V shed 4 bases and J 0 bases; nucleotides not matched to a gene: 4. The CDR3 spans 16 residues. CDR1 and CDR2 from the germline V gene are LGHDT and YNNKEL (reference sequence). The CDR3 DNA follows: TGTGCCAGCAGCCTTTGGACTAGCGGTAGCACAGATACGCAGTATTTT. Protein product: CASSLWTSGSTDTQYF.

This chain uses TRBV5-1 with TRBJ1-2, with D maybe TRBD1 (6 bases). Germline loops: CDR1 SGHRS, CDR2 YFSETQ. The CDR3 contains 16 residues. The V and J ends lost 2 bases and 0 bases respectively, with 14 bases between them. CDR3 in DNA: TGCGCCAGCAGCTTAGCTCCGGGACACCCTAACTATGGCTACACCTTC. Protein sequence: CASSLAPGHPNYGYTF.

The V call is TRBV2, the J call TRBJ1-4; 11 nucleotides match TRBD1. This CDR3 comprises 14 residues. Per germline, CDR1 SNHLY and CDR2 FYNNEI. V gave up 4 bases and J gave up 6 bases; unmatched junction bases: 1. The chain's CDR3 is CASSGTGGYEKLFF. The CDR3 bases are TGTGCCAGCAGTGGGACAGGGGGCTATGAAAAACTGTTTTTT.

The rearrangement uses TRBV2 and TRBJ1-1; a weak D match, TRBD1 (6 bases). CDR1 and CDR2 (germline): SNHLY, FYNNEI. The CDR3 loop spans 14 amino acids. With 1 base removed from V and 6 bases from J, the gap between germline ends came to 12 bases. The CDR3 region has the DNA TGTGCCAGCAGTGAAGAAACAGGGTTGGCTGAAGCTTTCTTT. This encodes CASSEETGLAEAFF.

This clone was seen only once. The V call is TRBV2, the J call TRBJ2-3; TRBD1 is a possible D gene (6 bases). This CDR3 has 18 residues. V was clipped by 4 bases and J by 4 bases, with 24 bases between them. The V gene's germline CDR1 is SNHLY and CDR2 FYNNEI. Written as DNA, the CDR3 is TGTGCCAGCAGTGGGTTCGATACAATGACAGGTCGCGCAGATACGCAGTATTTT. Translating gives CASSGFDTMTGRADTQYF.

The chain joins TRBV18 to TRBJ2-7; a possible D gene is TRBD2 (5 bases). The CDR3 contains 12 residues. The V end lost 4 bases, the J end lost 6 bases, and 10 bases lay between the germline ends. Germline assignment: CDR1 KGHSH and CDR2 LQKENI. The CDR3 nucleotides read TGTGCCAGCTCACAAACTAGTTCCGAGCAGTACTTC. Its protein is CASSQTSSEQYF.

The chain uses TRBV21-1 and TRBJ1-1; TRBD1, the D gene given by the table, was not confirmed from the DNA. TRBV21-1 is designated a pseudogene. The CDR3 has 18 residues. CDR3 nucleotides: TGTGCCAGCAGCAAATTTCTAGGACAGGGGCTCATGAACACTGAAGCTTTCTTT. It specifies CASSKFLGQGLMNTEAFF.

The V call is TRBV30, the J call TRBJ1-3; possibly TRBD1 for D (5 bases). With 4 bases removed from V and 1 base from J, the gap between germline ends came to 11 bases. The germline gives CDR1 GTSNPN, CDR2 SVGIG (reference sequence). There are 14 residues in the CDR3. CDR3 nucleotides: TGTGCCTGGAATGCGGGGGTTTCTGGAAACACCATATATTTT. This codes for CAWNAGVSGNTIYF.

The chain links TRBV13 to TRBJ2-1; 11 bases align to TRBD1. The CDR3 consists of 15 residues. V shed 1 base, J shed 15 bases, and the junction held 11 bases outside the gene matches. Germline loops: CDR1 PRHDT, CDR2 FYEKMQ (reference sequence). The CDR3 nucleotides are TGTGCCAGCAGCTTAGAGGACAGGGGGCGCCCAAACCCGTTCTTC. Protein sequence: CASSLEDRGRPNPFF. Drawing the rest from reference TRBV13 and TRBJ2-1, the complete variable domain is AAGVIQSPRHLIKEKRETATLKCYPIPRHDTVYWYQQGPGQDPQFLISFYEKMQSDKGSIPDRFSAQQFSDYHSELNMSSLELGDSALYFCASSLEDRGRPNPFFGPGTRLTVL.